The 28 T cell receptor beta chains presented below share a single source sample, sequenced in a study of blood T cell repertoires in COVID-19 (dated by TCRdb to 2020 to 2021). Library creation used the immunoSEQ multiplex PCR assay. In TCRdb, the immuneACCESS table is reduced to in-frame sequences with V and J assigned. These tables do not hold every clone; where another copy was compared, an unresolved V gene accounts for under half, and the others remain unexplained. The sample table contains approximately 300,000 clones; only one count was recorded for about 92% of them. About 18% of the sample lies in the top ten. The sequenced material came from PBMCs or T cells enriched from blood (not recorded which). These receptors were obtained from a woman aged 25 to 45 who had recovered from COVID-19.

The V and J genes are TRBV24-1 and TRBJ2-5; TRBD1 matches 10 bases. The CDR3 sequence is 14 residues long. V was pared by 4 bases and J by 5 bases, with 3 bases of the junction left unmatched. The germline V gene encodes CDR1 KGHDR and CDR2 SFDVKD. The CDR3 loop is CATSEGQGGETQYF. CDR3 bases: TGTGCCACCAGTGAAGGACAGGGGGGGGAGACCCAGTACTTC.

The chain combines TRBV30 with TRBJ2-1; weak D call: TRBD1 (6 bases). With 5 bases removed from V and 9 bases from J, the gap between germline ends came to 14 bases. Germline loops: CDR1 GTSNPN, CDR2 SVGIG (reference sequence). CDR3 size: 12 residues. The DNA for the CDR3 is TGTGCCTGGTCAAGGATGGGGGCTGAGCAGTTCTTC. This sequence encodes CAWSRMGAEQFF.

The CDR3 region is CASTDRAGAFF. CDR3 bases: TGTGCCAGCACCGACAGGGCTGGAGCTTTCTTT. V usage is TRBV28 and J usage is TRBJ1-1; 7 nucleotides line up with TRBD1. This CDR3 has 11 amino acids. V lost 7 bases to trimming and J lost 10 bases; unmatched junction nucleotides: 6. CDR1 and CDR2 from the germline V gene are MDHEN and SYDVKM.

This clone was seen a single time. This chain joins TRBV28 and TRBJ2-5; TRBD2 is a possible D gene (6 bases). V was pared by 2 bases and J by 6 bases, with 10 bases between. This CDR3 is built from 13 residues. CDR1 MDHEN and CDR2 SYDVKM come from the germline V gene. DNA for the CDR3: TGTGCCAGCAGTTTAGGGACTCTAAAGACCCAGTACTTC. As protein: CASSLGTLKTQYF.

The chain is built from TRBV2 and TRBJ2-7; possibly TRBD2 for D (6 bases). Between the trimmed V and J ends, which lost 6 bases and 1 base, there was a span of 7 bases. The CDR3 is 12 residues long. Germline loops: CDR1 SNHLY, CDR2 FYNNEI. CDR3 amino acids: CASRAGSYEQYF. CDR3 DNA sequence: TGTGCCAGCAGGGCGGGATCCTACGAGCAGTACTTC.

The V gene is TRBV11-3, the J gene TRBJ2-2; 7 bases are shared with TRBD2. Trimming cost V 5 bases and J 6 bases; bases outside gene matches: 21. Germline assignment: CDR1 SGHNT and CDR2 YENEEA. The CDR3 loop spans 19 amino acids. CDR3 coding DNA: TGTGCCAGCAGCCTCCAGGGATATCTGCGGGGCGGGGGTTCCGGGGAGCTGTTTTTT. Translated, it gives CASSLQGYLRGGGSGELFF.

In this sample, this clone turned up once. The rearrangement links TRBV10-3 to TRBJ1-5, with 9 positions matching TRBD1. The CDR3 totals 14 residues. The germline CDR1 and CDR2 sequences are ENHRY and SYGVKD. With V trimmed by 4 bases and J by 2 bases, 0 bases remained unmatched. DNA of the CDR3: TGTGCCATCAGTGGGACAGGGGGCAATCAGCCCCAGCATTTT. It is translated as CAISGTGGNQPQHF.

V and J are TRBV19 and TRBJ1-5; TRBD1 agrees at 11 bases. Germline V gene lookup returns CDR1 LNHDA and CDR2 SQIVND (reference sequence). The CDR3 sequence is 18 residues long. J was trimmed by 4 bases and V by 1 base; bases with no gene match: 9. The DNA for the CDR3 is TGTGCCAGTAGTATAGTAAGAGGACAGGGGGCAATGAATCAGCCCCAGCATTTT. Amino acids: CASSIVRGQGAMNQPQHF.

This clone was counted between two and nine times. CDR3 in amino acids: CASSQDKTTGDFGELFF. As DNA, the CDR3 is TGTGCCAGCAGCCAAGATAAGACTACAGGGGATTTCGGGGAGCTGTTTTTT. The chain carries TRBV4-2 and TRBJ2-2; 7 nucleotides align to TRBD1. There are 17 residues in the CDR3. J was trimmed by 7 bases and V by 0 bases; bases with no gene match: 11. Per the germline V gene, CDR1 is LGHNA and CDR2 is YNFKEQ.

As concerns this clone: Distinct nucleotide sequences in the sample also encode this CDR3. The V call is TRBV5-6, the J call TRBJ1-2, with TRBD1 matching 9 bases. J lost 8 bases, V lost 4 bases, and 6 bases had no gene match. In germline, CDR1 is SGHDT, CDR2 YYEEEE. The CDR3 is 13 amino acids. The CDR3, as DNA: TGTGCCAGCAGCAGGGGACAGGGTGACGGCTACACCTTC. It encodes CASSRGQGDGYTF.

The rearrangement links TRBV9 to TRBJ2-5; 8 bases fit TRBD1. With 4 bases clipped from V and 1 base from J, the junction kept 3 bases outside the gene matches. This CDR3 has 14 residues. Per the germline V gene, CDR1 is SGDLS and CDR2 is YYNGEE. In DNA, the CDR3 is TGTGCCAGCAGCCTGGGGACAGGCCAAGAGACCCAGTACTTC. It translates to CASSLGTGQETQYF.

V gene TRBV30 combines with J gene TRBJ1-2; D perhaps matches TRBD1 (5 bases). Germline CDR1 reads GTSNPN; CDR2 reads SVGIG (reference sequence). The CDR3 consists of 14 residues. The ends were cut back, 0 bases at V and 4 bases at J, with 12 bases in the middle. CDR3 in DNA: TGTGCCTGGAGTGTACGCAGGGCGAGCTATGGCTACACCTTC. Amino acids: CAWSVRRASYGYTF.

The chain is built from TRBV6-1 and TRBJ1-1, with 7 nucleotides matching TRBD1. The germline CDR1 and CDR2 sequences are MNHNS and SASEGT. The CDR3 covers 13 residues. The J segment lost 8 bases and the V segment lost 2 bases, leaving 5 bases of the junction unmatched. CDR3 DNA: TGTGCCAGCAGTGAAACCCGGGACAGAGAAGCTTTCTTT. Its translation is CASSETRDREAFF.

The CDR3 coding sequence is TGTGCCAGCAGCATAAGTAAGGGGGCGGTTTCTGGGGCCAACGTCCTGACTTTC. It specifies CASSISKGAVSGANVLTF. J is TRBJ2-6 and V is TRBV7-3, with TRBD1 matching 7 bases. Unmatched junction bases numbered 11, after V lost 5 bases and J lost 1 base. Germline V gene data show CDR1 as SGHTA and CDR2 as FQGTGA. The CDR3 contains 18 residues.

This chain joins TRBV28 and TRBJ1-5; perhaps TRBD1 as D (6 bases). Germline V gene sequence: CDR1 MDHEN, CDR2 SYDVKM. The CDR3 is 13 amino acids. V gave up 5 bases and J gave up 5 bases, with 10 bases separating them. The CDR3 DNA is TGTGCCAGCAGTCCAGACAGGTATCAGCCCCAGCATTTT. Amino acids: CASSPDRYQPQHF.

This sequence joins TRBV2 and TRBJ2-2, with D unresolved. Deletions cut 6 bases from V and 0 bases from J, with 8 bases between. The germline V gene encodes CDR1 SNHLY and CDR2 FYNNEI. The CDR3 consists of 14 residues. This chain's CDR3 is CASSPVTNTGELFF. In nucleotides, the CDR3 is TGTGCCAGCAGCCCCGTTACGAACACCGGGGAGCTGTTTTTT.

The V and J genes are TRBV28 and TRBJ1-1; TRBD1 is a possible D gene (6 bases). V gave up 2 bases and J gave up 1 base, with 8 bases separating them. CDR1 and CDR2 from the germline V gene are MDHEN and SYDVKM. There are 14 residues in the CDR3. The CDR3 DNA follows: TGTGCCAGCAGTTTAGAGGACAGGAACACTGAAGCTTTCTTT. This sequence encodes CASSLEDRNTEAFF.

This clone came up once. The V call is TRBV11-2, the J call TRBJ1-1; D is ambiguous. Germline V lookup: CDR1 SGHAT, CDR2 FQNNGV. CDR3 size: 13 residues. V lost 4 bases to trimming and J lost 1 base, with 7 bases between them. The CDR3 spells CASSSDTNTEAFF. As DNA, the CDR3 is TGTGCCAGCAGCTCCGACACGAACACTGAAGCTTTCTTT. Using reference TRBV11-2 and TRBJ1-1 for the parts outside the CDR3, the full variable domain is EAGVAQSPRYKIIEKRQSVAFWCNPISGHATLYWYQQILGQGPKLLIQFQNNGVVDDSQLPKDRFSAERLKGVDSTLKIQPAKLEDSAVYLCASSSDTNTEAFFGQGTRLTVV.

The sample holds one count of this clone. The chain couples TRBV7-8 to TRBJ1-5, with D possibly being TRBD1 (5 bases). Germline V gene lookup returns CDR1 SGHVS and CDR2 FQNEAQ. The CDR3 loop spans 13 amino acids. V lost 4 bases and J lost 3, with 7 bases in between. CDR3: CASSSGDNQPQHF. CDR3 DNA sequence: TGTGCCAGCAGCTCGGGGGACAATCAGCCCCAGCATTTT.

The chain joins TRBV7-2 to TRBJ1-5; possibly TRBD1 for D (6 bases). Trimming removed 5 bases from V and 3 bases from J, with 14 bases in between. The CDR3 extends over 15 amino acids. CDR1 SGHTA and CDR2 FQGNSA come from the germline V gene. The CDR3 nucleotides read TGTGCCAGCAGCCCCCAACAGGGCACCAATCAGCCCCAGCATTTT. This gives the protein CASSPQQGTNQPQHF.

This clone showed up just once. The chain links TRBV28 to TRBJ2-1, with 8 bases identical to TRBD2. CDR3 length: 14 residues. V shed 7 bases and J 3 bases; nucleotides not matched to a gene: 5. CDR1 is MDHEN and CDR2 is SYDVKM in the germline V gene. CDR3 amino acids: CASMSSGFYNEQFF. For the CDR3, the DNA is TGTGCCAGCATGTCTAGCGGGTTCTACAATGAGCAGTTCTTC.

The V and J genes are TRBV2 and TRBJ2-1; tentative D call: TRBD1 (6 bases). This CDR3 is 15 amino acids long. Germline V gene lookup returns CDR1 SNHLY and CDR2 FYNNEI. The germline V and J ends were trimmed by 8 bases and 0 bases, with 14 bases remaining between them. CDR3 nucleotides: TGTGCCAGCGGAGAACAGGGAGTCTCCTACAATGAGCAGTTCTTC. Translating it yields CASGEQGVSYNEQFF.

In DNA, the CDR3 is TGCGCCAGCAGCCAAGATCTCGTGGCGGACTCAGAACTGTTTTTT. Translated, it gives CASSQDLVADSELFF. This sequence joins TRBV4-1 and TRBJ1-4; D call uncertain. Germline V gives CDR1 MGHRA, CDR2 YSYEKL. The CDR3 consists of 15 residues. Trimming removed 0 bases at V and 12 bases at J, with 17 bases between.

V is TRBV7-2 and J is TRBJ1-2; 10 nucleotides agree with TRBD1. Germline V gene lookup returns CDR1 SGHTA and CDR2 FQGNSA. The junction had 1 base not matched to a gene; V was cut back by 5 bases and J by 7 bases. This CDR3 spans 12 amino acids. The CDR3 nucleotides read TGTGCCAGCAGCGGGGACAGGGGTGGCTACACCTTC. Amino acids: CASSGDRGGYTF.

This chain uses TRBV29-1 with TRBJ2-3; 9 nucleotides match TRBD2. The J segment lost 1 base and the V segment lost 4 bases, leaving 6 bases of the junction unmatched. The CDR3 consists of 15 residues. Germline assignment: CDR1 SQVTM and CDR2 ANQGSEA. The CDR3, as DNA: TGCAGCGTTGGAGGGACTAGCAGACGCACAGATACGCAGTATTTT. Amino acids: CSVGGTSRRTDTQYF.

This clone was picked up one time. The chain couples TRBV11-2 to TRBJ1-2; D is perhaps TRBD1 (5 bases). V lost 5 bases to trimming and J lost 4 bases, with 11 bases between them. The germline gives CDR1 SGHAT, CDR2 FQNNGV. The CDR3 covers 13 residues. The CDR3 loop reads CASSIGASYGYTF. The CDR3 DNA reads as TGTGCCAGCAGCATAGGGGCCTCCTATGGCTACACCTTC.

V usage is TRBV9 and J usage is TRBJ2-4; TRBD2 is a possible D gene (6 bases). The V end was cut by 8 bases, the J end by 8 bases, with 14 bases between. The CDR3 covers 12 residues. CDR1 is SGDLS and CDR2 is YYNGEE in the germline V gene. The DNA for the CDR3 is TGTGCCAGTTCGCGGGGAGACGACATTCAGTACTTC. It encodes CASSRGDDIQYF.

The J gene is TRBJ1-2, the V gene TRBV30, with 7 bases fitting TRBD1. Germline CDR1 reads GTSNPN; CDR2 reads SVGIG (reference sequence). Germline trimming cut 1 base from V and 4 bases from J; bases unmatched to any gene: 9. The CDR3 extends over 15 amino acids. CDR3 protein: CAWSAGDSGFYGYTF. The CDR3 coding sequence is TGTGCCTGGAGTGCTGGGGACAGCGGGTTCTATGGCTACACCTTC. Based on the CDR3 plus reference TRBV30 and TRBJ1-2, the full variable domain is SQTIHQWPATLVQPVGSPLSLECTVEGTSNPNLYWYRQAAGRGLQLLFYSVGIGQISSEVPQNLSASRPQDRQFILSSKKLLLSDSGFYLCAWSAGDSGFYGYTFGSGTRLTVV.